This TCR beta chain comes out of a study of shared T cell receptors in the human thymus. Sequenced by immunoSEQ multiplex PCR; TCRdb stores in-frame clones only, minus some. This sample has some 700,000 clones; around 85% occur once, and the top ten carry over 0.008%. This CDR3 contains 17 residues. With 4 bases clipped from V and 0 bases from J, the junction kept 6 bases outside the gene matches. A single count supports this clone. A further study also used this sample, focusing on human thymus T cells. From that study: Thymic tissue was derived from resections collected during corrective heart surgery. The authors found apparently biased V and J gene usage in thymic and blood repertoires. Related research found strongly overlapping thymic repertoires in unrelated individuals.

This chain connects TRBV5-3 to TRBJ1-5; 11 bases line up with TRBD1. TRBV5-3 is noted as an ORF with a role that remains uncertain. The receptor was isolated from a girl younger than two with a congenital heart defect. Sequencing was carried out using thymocytes. The CDR3 is CARSPDRGPYSNQPQHF. CDR3 in DNA: TGTGCCAGAAGCCCGGACAGGGGGCCCTATAGCAATCAGCCCCAGCATTTT.